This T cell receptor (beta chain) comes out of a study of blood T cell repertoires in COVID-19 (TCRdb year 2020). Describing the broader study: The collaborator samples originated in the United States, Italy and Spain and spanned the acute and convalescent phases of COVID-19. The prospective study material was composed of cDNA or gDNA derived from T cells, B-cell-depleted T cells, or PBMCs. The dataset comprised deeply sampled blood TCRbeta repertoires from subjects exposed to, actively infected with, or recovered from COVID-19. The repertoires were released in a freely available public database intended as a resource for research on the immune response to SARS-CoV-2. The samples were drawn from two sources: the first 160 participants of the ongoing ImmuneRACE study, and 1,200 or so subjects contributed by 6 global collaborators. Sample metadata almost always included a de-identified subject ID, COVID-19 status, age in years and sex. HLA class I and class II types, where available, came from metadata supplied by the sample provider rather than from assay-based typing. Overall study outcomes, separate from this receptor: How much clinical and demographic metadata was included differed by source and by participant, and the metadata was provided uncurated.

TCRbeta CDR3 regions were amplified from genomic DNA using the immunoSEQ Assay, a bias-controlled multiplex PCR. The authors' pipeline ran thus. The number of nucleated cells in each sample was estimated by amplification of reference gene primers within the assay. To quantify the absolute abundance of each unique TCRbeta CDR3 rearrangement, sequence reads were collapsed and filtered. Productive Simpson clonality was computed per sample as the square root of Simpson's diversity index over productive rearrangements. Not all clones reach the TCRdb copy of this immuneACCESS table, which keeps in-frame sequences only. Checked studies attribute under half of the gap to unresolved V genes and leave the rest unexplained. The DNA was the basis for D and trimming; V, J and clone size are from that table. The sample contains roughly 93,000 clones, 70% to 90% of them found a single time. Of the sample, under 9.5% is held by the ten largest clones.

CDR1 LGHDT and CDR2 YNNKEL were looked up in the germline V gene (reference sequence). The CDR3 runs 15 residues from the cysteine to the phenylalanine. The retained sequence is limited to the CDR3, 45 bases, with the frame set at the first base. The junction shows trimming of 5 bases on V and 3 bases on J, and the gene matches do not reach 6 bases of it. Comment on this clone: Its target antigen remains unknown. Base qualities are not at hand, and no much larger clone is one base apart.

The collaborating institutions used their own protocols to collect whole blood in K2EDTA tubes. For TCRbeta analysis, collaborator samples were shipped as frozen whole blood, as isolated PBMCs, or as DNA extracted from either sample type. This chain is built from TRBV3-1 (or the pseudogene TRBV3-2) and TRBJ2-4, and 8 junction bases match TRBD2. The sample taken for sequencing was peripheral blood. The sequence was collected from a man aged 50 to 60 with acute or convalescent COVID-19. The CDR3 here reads CASSEGTRNKNIQYF. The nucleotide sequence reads TGTGCCAGCAGCGAGGGGACTAGGAACAAAAACATTCAGTACTTC.